Listed below are T cell receptor beta chains from one sample, sequenced in a study of blood T cell repertoires in COVID-19. Sequencing used immunoSEQ multiplex PCR; TCRdb keeps in-frame clones, though not all of them. Among about 240,000 clones listed, about four fifths were seen once. Sequences were obtained from peripheral blood. The origin of the receptors is a woman of 80 years or more with COVID-19, enrolled during active disease. CDR3s include the opening cysteine and the closing phenylalanine or tryptophan. The D gene is left open where the match is weak. The size field is filled for only some rows; it gives once, few, many or a size class.

j_gene	abundance	d_gene	v_gene	len	CDR3aa	CDR3nt
TRBJ2-6	NA	NA	TRBV2	17	CASSGGQVPSGANVLTF	TGTGCCAGCAGTGGGGGGCAGGTCCCCTCTGGGGCCAACGTCCTGACTTTC
TRBJ1-1	NA	NA	TRBV28	15	CASSSQGIVNTEAFF	TGTGCCAGCAGCTCCCAGGGTATAGTGAACACTGAAGCTTTCTTT
TRBJ2-3	NA	NA	TRBV7-7	14	CASSAGQRTDTQYF	TGTGCTAGCAGCGCCGGACAGAGAACAGATACGCAGTATTTT
TRBJ1-5	NA	NA	TRBV5-1	13	CASRENGNQPQHF	TGCGCCAGCAGGGAGAACGGCAATCAGCCCCAGCATTTT
TRBJ2-1	NA	TRBD1	TRBV4-1	16	CASSQEKDRAYNEQFF	TGCGCCAGCAGCCAAGAAAAGGACAGGGCATACAATGAGCAGTTCTTC
TRBJ1-2	NA	NA	TRBV27	12	CASSGTNYGYTF	TGTGCCAGCAGTGGCACCAACTATGGCTACACCTTC
TRBJ1-6	few	NA	TRBV14	15	CASSPLEGANSPLHF	TGTGCCAGCAGCCCCCTGGAGGGCGCGAATTCACCCCTCCACTTT
TRBJ2-3	once	NA	TRBV4-1	15	CASSQGTGGTDTQYF	TGCGCCAGCAGCCAAGGAACGGGGGGCACAGATACGCAGTATTTT
TRBJ2-2	NA	NA	TRBV9	15	CASTGQPTNTGELFF	TGTGCCAGCACCGGACAACCTACGAACACCGGGGAGCTGTTTTTT
TRBJ1-6	NA	NA	TRBV30	13	CAWSVWGGSPLHF	TGTGCCTGGAGTGTTTGGGGGGGTTCACCCCTCCACTTT
TRBJ1-3	NA	TRBD1	TRBV3-1/TRBV3-2	14	CASSDRGYGNTIYF	TGTGCCAGCTCGGACAGGGGTTATGGAAACACCATATATTTT
TRBJ1-2	NA	NA	TRBV6-5	15	CASQLGDSDVYGYTF	TGTGCCAGCCAGTTAGGAGACAGCGACGTCTATGGCTACACCTTC
TRBJ2-5	NA	NA	TRBV6-4	13	CASSPGLGETQYF	TGTGCCAGCAGCCCAGGGTTGGGAGAGACCCAGTACTTC
TRBJ2-7	NA	NA	TRBV9	15	CASSVAATSAYEQYF	TGTGCCAGCAGCGTAGCCGCGACTAGTGCCTACGAGCAGTACTTC
TRBJ2-1	NA	NA	TRBV7-3	17	CASSLTGQGKVRNEQFF	TGTGCCAGCAGCTTAACTGGGCAGGGGAAAGTAAGGAATGAGCAGTTCTTC
TRBJ1-2	NA	TRBD1	TRBV4-1	16	CASSQGPGQSIHGYTF	TGCGCCAGCAGCCAAGGACCGGGACAGAGTATCCATGGCTACACCTTC
TRBJ1-1	NA	NA	TRBV20-1	11	CSARDWSEAFF	TGCAGTGCTAGAGATTGGAGTGAAGCTTTCTTT
TRBJ1-1	NA	TRBD1	TRBV4-1	18	CASSQDPPFRRGPTEAFF	TGCGCCAGCAGCCAAGATCCCCCTTTCCGCAGGGGGCCCACTGAAGCTTTCTTT
TRBJ2-7	once	TRBD2	TRBV5-4	19	CASSLGGLAGGGKNYEQYF	TGTGCCAGCAGCTTGGGGGGGCTAGCGGGAGGAGGAAAGAACTACGAGCAGTACTTC
TRBJ1-6	NA	TRBD1	TRBV28	15	CASSLGQLYNSPLHF	TGTGCCAGCAGTTTGGGACAGCTCTATAATTCACCCCTCCACTTT
TRBJ2-2	NA	TRBD1	TRBV24-1	16	CATSDLAGGLGGELFF	TGTGCCACCAGTGATTTGGCAGGGGGCCTCGGCGGGGAGCTGTTTTTT
TRBJ1-6	once	TRBD1	TRBV10-3	17	CAISGSPKGTVDSPLHF	TGTGCCATCAGTGGTTCTCCAAAGGGGACAGTGGATTCACCCCTCCACTTT
TRBJ2-3	once	TRBD2	TRBV11-3	18	CASSLGTSGRGLADTQYF	TGTGCCAGCAGCCTCGGGACTAGCGGGAGAGGCCTCGCGGATACGCAGTATTTT
TRBJ2-7	NA	TRBD1	TRBV28	13	CASSGGTGREQYF	TGTGCCAGCAGTGGAGGGACAGGTAGGGAGCAGTACTTC
TRBJ2-1	NA	TRBD2	TRBV19	15	CASSISGTTLAEQFF	TGTGCCAGTAGTATATCCGGGACTACCCTGGCGGAGCAGTTCTTC
TRBJ2-3	once	NA	TRBV6-1	16	CASSETPSRFTDTQYF	TGTGCCAGCAGTGAAACGCCCTCTAGGTTCACAGATACGCAGTATTTT
TRBJ1-1	NA	NA	TRBV11-2	13	CASSFKMNTEAFF	TGTGCCAGCAGCTTTAAAATGAACACTGAAGCTTTCTTT